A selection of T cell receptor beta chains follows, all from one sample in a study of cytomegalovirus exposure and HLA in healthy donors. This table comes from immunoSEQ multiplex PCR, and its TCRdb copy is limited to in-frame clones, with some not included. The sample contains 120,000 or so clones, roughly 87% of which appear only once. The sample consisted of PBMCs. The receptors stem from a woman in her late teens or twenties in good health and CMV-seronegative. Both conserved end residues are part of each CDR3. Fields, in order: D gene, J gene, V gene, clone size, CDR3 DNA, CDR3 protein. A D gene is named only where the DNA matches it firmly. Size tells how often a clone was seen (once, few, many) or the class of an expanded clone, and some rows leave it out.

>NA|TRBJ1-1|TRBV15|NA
TGTGCCACCAGCCCTGGGGGGGAGAACACTGAAGCTTTCTTT
CATSPGGENTEAFF
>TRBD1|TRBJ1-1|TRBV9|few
TGTGCCAGCAGCGTAGCGGCATCTAAGGGGGCGACGAACACTGAAGCTTTCTTT
CASSVAASKGATNTEAFF
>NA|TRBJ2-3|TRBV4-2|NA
TGTGCCAGCAGCCCGACGACTAGTAACCGGGCAGATACGCAGTATTTT
CASSPTTSNRADTQYF
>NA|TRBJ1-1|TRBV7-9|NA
TGTGCCAGCAGCTTAGGCGGATATGTGGGGGGGGATTTCTTT
CASSLGGYVGGDFF
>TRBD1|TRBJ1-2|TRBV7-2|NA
TGTGCCAGCAGCTTTGGCAGGGGGATCGGCTACACCTTC
CASSFGRGIGYTF
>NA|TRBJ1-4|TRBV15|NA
TGTGCCACCAGCAGAGCAACGCAGGGTAATGAAAAACTGTTTTTT
CATSRATQGNEKLFF
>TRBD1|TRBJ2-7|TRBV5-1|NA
TGCGCCAGCAGCTTCGGACAGGGGTTCCACGAGCAGTACTTC
CASSFGQGFHEQYF
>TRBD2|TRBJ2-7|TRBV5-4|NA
TGTGCCAGCAGCTCCTCCTTGGGGCTAGCGGGGCTATACGAGCAGTACTTC
CASSSSLGLAGLYEQYF
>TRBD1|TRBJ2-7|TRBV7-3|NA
TGTGCCAGCAGCTTACACCCGCCGGGACAGGGTATCCACGAGCAGTACTTC
CASSLHPPGQGIHEQYF
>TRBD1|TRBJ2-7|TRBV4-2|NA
TGTGCCAGCAGCCAAGGACAGGGGGAGACCTACGAGCAGTACTTC
CASSQGQGETYEQYF
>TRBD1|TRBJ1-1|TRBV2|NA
TGTGCCAGCCGGGACAGGGGTACTGAAGCTTTCTTT
CASRDRGTEAFF
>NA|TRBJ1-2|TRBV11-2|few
TGTGCCAGCAGCTTCTCAGGGAATTATGGCTACACCTTC
CASSFSGNYGYTF
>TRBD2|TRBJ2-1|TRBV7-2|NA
TGTGCCAGCAGCTTAACTAGCGGTTACAATGAGCAGTTCTTC
CASSLTSGYNEQFF
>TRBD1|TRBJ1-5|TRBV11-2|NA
TGTGCCAGCAGCTCTGCAGGGGGAGGACAGCCCCAGCATTTT
CASSSAGGGQPQHF
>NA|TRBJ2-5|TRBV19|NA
TGTGCCAGTAGTTGGCGGGGTATGGAGACCCAGTACTTC
CASSWRGMETQYF
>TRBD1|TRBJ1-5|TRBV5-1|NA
TGCGCCAGCAGCGCCTCGGGACAGGGAAATCAGCCCCAGCATTTT
CASSASGQGNQPQHF
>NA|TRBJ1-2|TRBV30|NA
TGTGCTCTCGCGGGGGGCGCGTACTATGGCTACACCTTC
CALAGGAYYGYTF
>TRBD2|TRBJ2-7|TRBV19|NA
TGTGCCAGTAGTATCCCGGGAGGGCCTGGGGACGAGCAGTACTTC
CASSIPGGPGDEQYF
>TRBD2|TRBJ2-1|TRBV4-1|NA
TGCGCCAGCAGCCAAGAACCTCTAGCGGGAGGGAACAATGAGCAGTTCTTC
CASSQEPLAGGNNEQFF
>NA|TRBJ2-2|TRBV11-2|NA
TGTGTCAGCAGATCACCTCACAGGCGGAACACCGGGGAGCTGTTTTTT
CVSRSPHRRNTGELFF
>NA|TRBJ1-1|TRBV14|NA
TGTGCCAGCATCTTGAACACTGAAGCTTTCTTT
CASILNTEAFF
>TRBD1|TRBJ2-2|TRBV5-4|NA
TGTGCCAGCAGCTTGGCGGGGGACAGGGGGCGCGGGGAGCTGTTTTTT
CASSLAGDRGRGELFF
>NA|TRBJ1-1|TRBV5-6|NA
TGTGCCAGCAACCTAAGGGGGGGGCGGCTAAACACTGAAGCTTTCTTT
CASNLRGGRLNTEAFF
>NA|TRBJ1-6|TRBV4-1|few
TGCGCCAGCAGCCAAGGCCTAGTTCGAAATTCACCCCTCCACTTT
CASSQGLVRNSPLHF
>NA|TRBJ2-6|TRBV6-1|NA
TGTGCCAGCAGTGACCGGGTCTATTCCTCTGGGGCCAACGTCCTGACTTTC
CASSDRVYSSGANVLTF
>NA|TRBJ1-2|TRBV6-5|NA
TGTGCCAGCAGGGGGGGAGAGGGCCTACGCCGTGGCTACACCTTC
CASRGGEGLRRGYTF
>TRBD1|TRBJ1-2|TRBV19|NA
TGTGCCAGTAGACTGACAGGGGGCCCCTCGGAAGGCTACACCTTC
CASRLTGGPSEGYTF
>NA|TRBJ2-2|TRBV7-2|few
TGTGCCAGCAGGGCGGGACTCCAAAACACCGGGGAGCTGTTTTTT
CASRAGLQNTGELFF
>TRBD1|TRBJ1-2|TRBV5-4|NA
TGTGCCAGCAGTTCCGGGACAGGGGCGAACTATGGCTACACCTTC
CASSSGTGANYGYTF
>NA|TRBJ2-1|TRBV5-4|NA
TGTGCCAGCAGCTTGGGTGGCAGGGAGGACAATGAGCAGTTCTTC
CASSLGGREDNEQFF
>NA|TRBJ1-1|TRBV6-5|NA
TGTGCCAGCAGCCCAGAGCGGAACACTGAAGCTTTCTTT
CASSPERNTEAFF